This is a list of T cell receptor beta chains from one sample in a study of blood T cell repertoires in COVID-19. The table came from immunoSEQ multiplex PCR; TCRdb's copy has only in-frame clones and leaves some out. The sample has about 300,000 clones, about 88% seen once. The sequencing input was peripheral blood. The source is a man aged 70-80 years with acute or convalescent COVID-19. CDR3s include the opening cysteine and the closing phenylalanine or tryptophan. The D gene is left open where the match is weak. Clone size is given for some rows only: seen once, a few or many times, or a class if the clone is expanded.

size,D,V,J,DNA,CDR3
once,-,TRBV28,TRBJ1-2,TGTGCCAGCAGCCAGGGCTCCGGTGGCTACACCTTC,CASSQGSGGYTF
-,-,TRBV28,TRBJ1-4,TGTGCCTCAAAAGGAGGGCGGCATGAAAAACTGTTTTTT,CASKGGRHEKLFF
-,-,TRBV7-2,TRBJ2-7,TGTGCCAGCAGCCACACTAGCTCCTACGAGCAGTACTTC,CASSHTSSYEQYF
once,-,TRBV28,TRBJ2-3,TGTGCCAGCAGTTCTACTAGCAGAAAAACAGATACGCAGTATTTT,CASSSTSRKTDTQYF
once,TRBD1,TRBV11-2,TRBJ1-1,TGTGCCAGCAGCCCGGACAGGGGAGGGACTGAAGCTTTCTTT,CASSPDRGGTEAFF
-,-,TRBV7-8,TRBJ2-3,TGTGCCAGCATTACCTCTGGAGTCTCCTTCACAGATACGCAGTATTTT,CASITSGVSFTDTQYF
-,TRBD1,TRBV3-1/TRBV3-2,TRBJ1-3,TGTGCCAGCAGCGCGACAGGGGACGGTGGAAACACCATATATTTT,CASSATGDGGNTIYF
-,TRBD1,TRBV4-1,TRBJ1-4,TGCGCCAGCAGCTCTCCGACAGGGTACGAAAAACTGTTTTTT,CASSSPTGYEKLFF
few,TRBD1,TRBV27,TRBJ2-2,TGTGCCAGCAGTTCGCCAAACAGGGGGTCAGGAAGGGAGCTGTTTTTT,CASSSPNRGSGRELFF
-,-,TRBV2,TRBJ1-5,TGTGCCAGCAGTTTGGGGCAGGTTCATCAGCCCCAGCATTTT,CASSLGQVHQPQHF
-,TRBD2,TRBV9,TRBJ2-1,TGTGCCAGCAGCGTAGTAGCGGGACTAGCGGGACGAGATGAGCAGTTCTTC,CASSVVAGLAGRDEQFF
once,TRBD2,TRBV2,TRBJ2-1,TGTGCCAGCAGTGACCCGGTCCAACGGGAGGGATACTATGAGCAGTTCTTC,CASSDPVQREGYYEQFF
-,-,TRBV7-7,TRBJ2-2,TGTGCCAGCAGCCCCGACAGGAGCGCCGGGGAGCTGTTTTTT,CASSPDRSAGELFF
-,-,TRBV11-2,TRBJ2-7,TGTGCCAGCAGCTTAGCAGGGACCTACGAGCAGTACTTC,CASSLAGTYEQYF
-,TRBD2,TRBV10-1,TRBJ2-1,TGCGCCAGCAGTGATAACCGGGGGGGTTTGGATGAGCAGTTCTTC,CASSDNRGGLDEQFF
-,-,TRBV30,TRBJ2-6,TGTGCCTGGAGTGTAAGGGGCTCTGGGGCCAACGTCCTGACTTTC,CAWSVRGSGANVLTF
-,-,TRBV6-8,TRBJ2-7,TGTGCCAGCAGTTACCGAGGAGGCGCCCCTCTATCCTACGAGCAGTACTTC,CASSYRGGAPLSYEQYF
-,TRBD1,TRBV28,TRBJ2-5,TGTGCCAGCAGTTTCGGCAGGGGGCAGACCCAGTACTTC,CASSFGRGQTQYF
once,TRBD1,TRBV3-1/TRBV3-2,TRBJ1-2,TGTGCCAGCACCGGGGGGGCAGGGGGTAATGGCTACACCTTC,CASTGGAGGNGYTF
-,TRBD2,TRBV4-3,TRBJ2-1,TGCGCCAGCAGCCAAGAATATGGCGGGGGGGCCTACAATGAGCAGTTCTTC,CASSQEYGGGAYNEQFF
-,-,TRBV7-2,TRBJ1-4,TGTGCCAGCAGCCCGAGGGGGTTGGGGTCCAATGAAAAACTGTTTTTT,CASSPRGLGSNEKLFF
-,-,TRBV5-5,TRBJ1-5,TGTGCCAGCAGCTTGGCCCCAGGCAATCAGCCCCAGCATTTT,CASSLAPGNQPQHF
-,TRBD2,TRBV4-3,TRBJ2-3,TGCGCCAGCAGCCAAGATCTCAACGGGAGGGCAGATACGCAGTATTTT,CASSQDLNGRADTQYF
-,TRBD2,TRBV3-1/TRBV3-2,TRBJ2-1,TGTGCCAGCAGCCAAGCAGCGGGACTAGCCTACAATGAGCAGTTCTTC,CASSQAAGLAYNEQFF
-,-,TRBV7-9,TRBJ2-5,TGTGCCAGCAGGCAAGTCCGGGGAGAGACCCAGTACTTC,CASRQVRGETQYF
-,TRBD1,TRBV20-1,TRBJ1-1,TGCAGTGCTAGTCAGGGGGTCCAAGCTTTCTTT,CSASQGVQAFF
-,TRBD1,TRBV18,TRBJ1-3,TGTGCCAGTTCCGGGACAGGGATGTCTGGAAACACCATATATTTT,CASSGTGMSGNTIYF
-,TRBD1,TRBV5-4,TRBJ1-2,TGTGCCAGCAGGAAACAGGGGGGGAACTATGGCTACACCTTC,CASRKQGGNYGYTF
-,-,TRBV5-1,TRBJ2-3,TGCGCCAGCAGCTTGGAAGGTGGACACGGAATCACAGATACGCAGTATTTT,CASSLEGGHGITDTQYF
-,-,TRBV15,TRBJ2-5,TGTGCCACCAGCAGAGATATGCCTAGCGTCCCAGAGACCCAGTACTTC,CATSRDMPSVPETQYF
-,TRBD1,TRBV2,TRBJ1-2,TGTGCCAGCAGGGACAGGGGACCCTATGGCTACACCTTC,CASRDRGPYGYTF
-,-,TRBV9,TRBJ1-3,TGTGCCAGCAGCGTATCAGGGCACGGAAACACCATATATTTT,CASSVSGHGNTIYF
once,-,TRBV10-3,TRBJ1-1,TGTGCCATCGGAGGTCTGGACTCTGAAGCTTTCTTT,CAIGGLDSEAFF
-,-,TRBV6-5,TRBJ1-6,TGTGCCAGCAGTTACTTGGGACACTATAATTCACCCCTCCACTTT,CASSYLGHYNSPLHF
once,TRBD1,TRBV19,TRBJ2-1,TGTGCCAGTAGTATAGGGGGTATGGGACAGGGGACCAAGCAGTTCTTC,CASSIGGMGQGTKQFF
-,TRBD1,TRBV5-1,TRBJ1-4,TGCGCCAGCAGCTCCGGGACAGGTGATGAAAAACTGTTTTTT,CASSSGTGDEKLFF
-,TRBD1,TRBV4-1,TRBJ2-5,TGCGCCAGCAGCAAAACCGGGACAGGGGAGACCCAGTACTTC,CASSKTGTGETQYF
once,-,TRBV24-1,TRBJ2-1,TGTGCCACCAGTGGGACCCCAGGGGCAGGATCCTACAATGAGCAGTTCTTC,CATSGTPGAGSYNEQFF
-,-,TRBV5-1,TRBJ2-1,TGCGCCAGCAGCCTCTTCAGGGATGAGCAGTTCTTC,CASSLFRDEQFF
once,TRBD1,TRBV2,TRBJ1-2,TGTGCCAGCAGTGGGACAGGGATGGATACCTATGGCTACACCTTC,CASSGTGMDTYGYTF
-,TRBD1,TRBV9,TRBJ1-1,TGTGCCAGCAGCGCCAGTGGGACAGTAAACACTGAAGCTTTCTTT,CASSASGTVNTEAFF
few,-,TRBV10-3,TRBJ1-3,TGTGCCATCAGTAAAGCAGGGGTACGAGGGTCCGGCTCTGGAAACACCATATATTTT,CAISKAGVRGSGSGNTIYF
-,-,TRBV29-1,TRBJ1-2,TGCAGCGTTGATAAGGGGTATCCCGACTATGGCTACACCTTC,CSVDKGYPDYGYTF
-,TRBD1,TRBV28,TRBJ1-2,TGTGCCAGCTGGACAGGGACCTATGGCTACACCTTC,CASWTGTYGYTF
-,TRBD1,TRBV19,TRBJ2-1,TGTGCCAGTACCATAGGGACAGGGGTTTACAATGAGCAGTTCTTC,CASTIGTGVYNEQFF
-,-,TRBV28,TRBJ1-2,TGTGCCATTGGAGGGGACTATGGCTACACCTTC,CAIGGDYGYTF
-,-,TRBV24-1,TRBJ2-1,TGTGCCACCGGAAGAGGCTCCTACAATGAGCAGTTCTTC,CATGRGSYNEQFF
-,-,TRBV10-3,TRBJ1-6,TGTGCCATCAGAAAGGTGGGCGATAATTCACCCCTCCACTTT,CAIRKVGDNSPLHF
-,-,TRBV6-5,TRBJ2-5,TGTGCCAGCCGGGGACTCCAAGAGACCCAGTACTTC,CASRGLQETQYF
-,TRBD2,TRBV30,TRBJ2-7,TGTGCCTGCAGGAGGGCCGGGGGGGCCTCGTACGAGCAGTACTTC,CACRRAGGASYEQYF
-,TRBD1,TRBV6-5,TRBJ2-2,TGTGCCACCCCCACAGGGGCGTATGACACCGGGGAGCTGTTTTTT,CATPTGAYDTGELFF
-,-,TRBV3-1/TRBV3-2,TRBJ2-5,TGTGCCAGCATCAGGACGGGGTTCCAAGAGACCCAGTACTTC,CASIRTGFQETQYF
-,TRBD2,TRBV19,TRBJ2-1,TGTGCCAGTAGTATTCGGGGTAGCGGGCGCTTATACAATGAGCAGTTCTTC,CASSIRGSGRLYNEQFF